This TCR beta chain was documented in a study of OX40 agonist ivuxolimab in advanced cancers. About the study: Head and neck, renal cell, melanoma or hepatocellular carcinoma were the cancers that dose-escalation patients had. Three patients responded partially, comprising one with hepatocellular carcinoma and two with cutaneous melanoma.

Baseline was the first blood sampling point, followed by cycle 4 day 1 and cycle 7 day 1. Germline V gene data show CDR1 as MNHEY and CDR2 as SVGAGI. The CDR3 has 15 amino acids. After removal of 7 bases from V and 4 bases from J, the junction contained 7 bases not matched to a gene. Measured with immunoSEQ multiplex PCR; TCRdb has only the in-frame clones, and not every one. The sample gives about 52,000 clones, approximately 94% of which show up once; around 10% is in the top ten. The TCR was taken from an adult with an advanced solid tumor such as melanoma, head and neck, liver or kidney cancer. Sequenced here: CD4+ or CD8+ T cells sorted from blood, sampled in a trial of the OX40 agonist ivuxolimab. The genes are TRBV6-5 and TRBJ1-2; 12 bases line up with TRBD1. CDR3 coding DNA: TGTGCCAGCACTTTGGGACAGGGGGCCGTCTATGGCTACACCTTC. As protein: CASTLGQGAVYGYTF.